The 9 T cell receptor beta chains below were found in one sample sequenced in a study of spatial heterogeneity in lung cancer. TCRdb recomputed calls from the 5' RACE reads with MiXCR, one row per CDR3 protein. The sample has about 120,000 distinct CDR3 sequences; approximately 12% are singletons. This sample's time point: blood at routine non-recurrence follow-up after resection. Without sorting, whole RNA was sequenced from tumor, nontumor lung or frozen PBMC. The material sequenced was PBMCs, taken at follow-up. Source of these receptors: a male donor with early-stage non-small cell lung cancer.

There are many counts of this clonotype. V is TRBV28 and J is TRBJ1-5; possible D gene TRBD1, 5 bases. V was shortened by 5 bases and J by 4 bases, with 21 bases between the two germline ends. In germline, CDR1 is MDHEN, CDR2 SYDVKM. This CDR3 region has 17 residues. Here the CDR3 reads CASSLTTMAGLNQPQHF. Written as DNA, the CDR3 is TGTGCCAGCAGTCTCACCACCATGGCAGGGCTAAATCAGCCCCAGCATTTT.

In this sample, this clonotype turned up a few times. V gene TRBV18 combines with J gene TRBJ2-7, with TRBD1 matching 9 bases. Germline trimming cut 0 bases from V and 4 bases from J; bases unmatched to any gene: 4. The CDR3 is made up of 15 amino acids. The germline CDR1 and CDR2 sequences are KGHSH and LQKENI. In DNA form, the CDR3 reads TGTGCCAGCTCACCACCGGGACAGGGATTTTACGAGCAGTACTTC. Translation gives CASSPPGQGFYEQYF.

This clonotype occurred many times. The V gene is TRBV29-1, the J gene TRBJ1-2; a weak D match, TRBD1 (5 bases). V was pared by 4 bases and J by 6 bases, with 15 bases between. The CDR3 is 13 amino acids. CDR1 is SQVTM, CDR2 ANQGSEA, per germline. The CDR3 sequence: CSVGQGGLDGYTF. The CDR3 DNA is TGCAGCGTTGGGCAGGGCGGGTTGGATGGCTACACCTTC.

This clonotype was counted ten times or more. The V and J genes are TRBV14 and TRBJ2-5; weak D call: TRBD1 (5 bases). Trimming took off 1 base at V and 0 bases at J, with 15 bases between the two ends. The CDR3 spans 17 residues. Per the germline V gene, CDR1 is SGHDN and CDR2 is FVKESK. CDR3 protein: CASSQAIGRVYQETQYF. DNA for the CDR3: TGTGCCAGCAGCCAAGCCATAGGCAGGGTCTACCAAGAGACCCAGTACTTC.

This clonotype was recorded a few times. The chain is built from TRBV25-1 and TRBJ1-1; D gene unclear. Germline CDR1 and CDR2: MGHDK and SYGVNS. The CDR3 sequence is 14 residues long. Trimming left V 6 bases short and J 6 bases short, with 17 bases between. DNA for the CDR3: TGTGCCAGCAGCCTAAGCCAGGAGTGGTCTGAAGCTTTCTTT. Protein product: CASSLSQEWSEAFF.

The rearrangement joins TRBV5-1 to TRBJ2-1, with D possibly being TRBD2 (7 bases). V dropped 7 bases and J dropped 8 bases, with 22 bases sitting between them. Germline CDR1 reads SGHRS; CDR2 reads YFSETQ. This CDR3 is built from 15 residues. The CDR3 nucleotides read TGCGCCAGCGCCAAGGGGGAGGGCGTAGGGGATGAGCAGTTCTTC. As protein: CASAKGEGVGDEQFF.

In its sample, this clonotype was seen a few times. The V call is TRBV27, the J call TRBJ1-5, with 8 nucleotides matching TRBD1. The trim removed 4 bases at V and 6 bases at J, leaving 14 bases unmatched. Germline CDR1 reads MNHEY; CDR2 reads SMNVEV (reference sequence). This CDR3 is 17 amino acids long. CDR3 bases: TGTGCCAGCAGTTGGTTTCAAGCGGGACAGGAGGGTCAGCCCCAGCATTTT. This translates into CASSWFQAGQEGQPQHF.

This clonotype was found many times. The CDR3 is CASSSDRAHQPQHF. In DNA form, the CDR3 reads TGTGCCAGCAGTTCGGACAGGGCCCATCAGCCCCAGCATTTT. The chain carries TRBV6-5 and TRBJ1-5; 8 bases are a match to TRBD1. J was trimmed by 5 bases and V by 4 bases; bases with no gene match: 4. This CDR3 comprises 14 residues. Germline CDR1 reads MNHEY; CDR2 reads SVGAGI.

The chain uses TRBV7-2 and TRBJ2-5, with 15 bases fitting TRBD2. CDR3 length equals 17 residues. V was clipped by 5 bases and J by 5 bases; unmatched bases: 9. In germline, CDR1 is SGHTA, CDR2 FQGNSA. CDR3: CASSPGTSGGLGETQYF. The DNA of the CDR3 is TGTGCCAGCAGCCCAGGGACTAGCGGGGGGCTGGGGGAGACCCAGTACTTC.